These 29 T cell receptor beta chains were all obtained from the same sample, sequenced in a study of response to subunit inactivated influenza vaccine. Each CDR3 protein gets one entry after TCRdb re-called the RT-PCR reads with MiXCR. The top ten hold about 12% of the sample, which has about 530,000 distinct CDR3 sequences, 10% to 15% seen once. The specimen comprised PBMCs from blood, sampled 35 to 45 days after vaccination. These TCRs come from a man aged 50 or older who received an inactivated influenza vaccine.

The genes are TRBV14 and TRBJ2-5, with 8 bases identical to TRBD2. Germline loops: CDR1 SGHDN, CDR2 FVKESK. J was trimmed by 0 bases and V by 4 bases; bases with no gene match: 13. CDR3 length: 18 amino acids. This chain's CDR3 is CASSRERGNSGDQETQYF. CDR3 DNA: TGTGCCAGCAGCCGGGAAAGGGGTAATAGCGGGGACCAAGAGACCCAGTACTTC.

The rearrangement joins TRBV12-3 or TRBV12-4 to TRBJ2-7; D gene ambiguous. The V gene lost 3 bases and the J gene lost 2 bases, with 11 bases spanning the gap. The CDR3 totals 14 residues. The CDR3 DNA is TGTGCCAGCAGTTTTAAAGGGATCACCTACGAGCAGTACTTC. As protein: CASSFKGITYEQYF.

The gene calls are TRBV20-1 and TRBJ2-5; no reliable D call. This CDR3 has 11 residues. Germline-derived CDR1 and CDR2 are DFQATT and SNEGSKA (reference sequence). V was pared by 6 bases and J by 5 bases, with 10 bases between. CDR3 sequence: CSAYTGETQYF. The DNA of the CDR3 is TGCAGTGCGTATACCGGGGAGACCCAGTACTTC.

The rearrangement links TRBV7-2 to TRBJ1-4; 9 bases are shared with TRBD1. CDR3 length: 15 amino acids. Germline V gives CDR1 SGHTA, CDR2 FQGNSA. The trim removed 6 bases at V and 5 bases at J, leaving 7 bases unmatched. CDR3 protein: CASRTTGGLNEKLFF. Here the CDR3 DNA reads TGTGCCAGCAGGACAACAGGGGGCTTAAATGAAAAACTGTTTTTT.

The chain has TRBV28 and TRBJ2-2; 7 positions match TRBD2. V gave up 1 base and J gave up 3 bases; unmatched junction bases: 5. Germline assignment: CDR1 MDHEN and CDR2 SYDVKM. The CDR3 runs 16 residues. Here the CDR3 reads CASSLFRGLDTGELFF. The DNA of the CDR3 is TGTGCCAGCAGTTTATTCCGAGGACTAGACACCGGGGAGCTGTTTTTT.

Only a few counts were recorded for this clonotype. Written as DNA, the CDR3 is TGTGCCAGCAGCGGGACAGCGGGCTACACCTTC. Translating gives CASSGTAGYTF. This rearrangement joins TRBV5-5 to TRBJ1-2, with 7 bases aligning to TRBD1. Germline-derived CDR1 and CDR2 are SGHKS and YYEKEE (reference sequence). The CDR3 totals 11 residues. Trimming at V came to 4 bases and at J to 8 bases, leaving 2 bases not matched to a gene.

In this sample, this clonotype turned up a few times. The chain recombines TRBV20-1 with TRBJ2-4; no clear D gene. This CDR3 has 13 amino acids. CDR1 and CDR2 from the germline V gene are DFQATT and SNEGSKA (reference sequence). V was shortened by 5 bases and J by 0 bases, with 8 bases between the two germline ends. DNA of the CDR3: TGCAGTGCTGGCAATCTAGCCAAAAACATTCAGTACTTC. Translation gives CSAGNLAKNIQYF.

The chain has TRBV30 and TRBJ1-1; no firm D call. CDR1 is GTSNPN, CDR2 SVGIG, per germline (reference sequence). There are 12 residues in the CDR3. Trimming shortened V by 2 bases and J by 4 bases, and 8 bases separated the two germline ends. This CDR3 reads CAWSSRFTEAFF. CDR3 DNA sequence: TGTGCCTGGAGTAGCCGTTTCACTGAAGCTTTCTTT.

The chain uses TRBV27 and TRBJ2-1; 7 nucleotides agree with TRBD1. The CDR3 is 15 amino acids. V shed 8 bases, J shed 4 bases, and the junction held 11 bases outside the gene matches. The germline V gene has CDR1 MNHEY and CDR2 SMNVEV (reference sequence). This CDR3 is CASSPGGQSYNEQFF. DNA of the CDR3: TGTGCCAGCTCCCCAGGGGGACAGTCTTACAATGAGCAGTTCTTC.

The chain employs TRBV20-1 and TRBJ2-1; D remains ambiguous. Germline-derived CDR1 and CDR2 are DFQATT and SNEGSKA (reference sequence). This CDR3 spans 11 amino acids. V gave up 2 bases and J gave up 14 bases, with 13 bases separating them. For the CDR3, the DNA is TGCAGTGCTAGATTCGGCGCCTTGGAGTTCTTC. Residues: CSARFGALEFF.

Ten or more counts support this clonotype. The chain carries TRBV14 and TRBJ2-2, with TRBD2 identical over 7 bases. There are 15 residues in the CDR3. V shed 4 bases and J 4 bases; nucleotides not matched to a gene: 6. Germline V gene data show CDR1 as SGHDN and CDR2 as FVKESK. CDR3 region: CASSPFTGGTGELFF. In DNA, the CDR3 is TGTGCCAGCAGCCCCTTTACGGGAGGCACCGGGGAGCTGTTTTTT. The entire variable domain, with the rest obtained from reference TRBV14 and TRBJ2-2, is as follows: EAGVTQFPSHSVIEKGQTVTLRCDPISGHDNLYWYRRVMGKEIKFLLHFVKESKQDESGMPNNRFLAERTGGTYSTLKVQPAELEDSGVYFCASSPFTGGTGELFFGEGSRLTVL.

This clonotype has just a few counts. J is TRBJ2-7 and V is TRBV18; D could derive from TRBD1 or TRBD2 (5 bases each). The CDR3 totals 16 residues. The germline V gene encodes CDR1 KGHSH and CDR2 LQKENI. Trimming took off 3 bases at V and 1 base at J, with 16 bases between the two ends. Here the CDR3 reads CASSPGRGAQSYEQYF. The CDR3 DNA reads as TGTGCCAGCTCACCGGGGCGAGGGGCCCAGTCCTACGAGCAGTACTTC.

This clonotype was detected a few times. This chain links TRBV4-1 with TRBJ2-5; 11 bases match TRBD2. The CDR3 covers 16 residues. V shed 0 bases and J 4 bases; nucleotides not matched to a gene: 4. Germline loops: CDR1 MGHRA, CDR2 YSYEKL. CDR3 in amino acids: CASSQDLLAGGETQYF. The DNA of the CDR3 is TGCGCCAGCAGCCAAGATCTGCTAGCGGGAGGAGAGACCCAGTACTTC.

The CDR3 is CASSPLGTGMGYTF. Written as DNA, the CDR3 is TGCGCCAGCAGCCCGCTCGGGACAGGGATGGGCTACACCTTC. The gene calls are TRBV5-1 and TRBJ1-2; 9 positions match TRBD1. CDR1 is SGHRS and CDR2 is YFSETQ in the germline V gene. The CDR3 runs 14 residues. Trimming took 4 bases from V and 8 from J; bases not matched to a gene: 9.

This clonotype was picked up a small number of times. The V gene is TRBV5-1, the J gene TRBJ2-3; D is undetermined. The germline V gene has CDR1 SGHRS and CDR2 YFSETQ. This CDR3 is built from 17 residues. Trimming shortened V by 2 bases and J by 0 bases, and 16 bases separated the two germline ends. The CDR3 loop is CASSLQTVLGSTDTQYF. The DNA for the CDR3 is TGCGCCAGCAGCTTACAGACTGTCCTAGGAAGCACAGATACGCAGTATTTT.

Many counts were recorded for this clonotype. The rearrangement joins TRBV6-2 or TRBV6-3 to TRBJ2-1; possible D gene TRBD2, 5 bases. There are 13 residues in the CDR3. V was pared by 6 bases and J by 2 bases, with 8 bases between. Germline CDR1 is MNHEY and CDR2 is SVGEGT. CDR3: CASRRLTYNEQFF. DNA for the CDR3: TGTGCCAGCAGGCGACTAACCTACAATGAGCAGTTCTTC.

This clonotype was observed a few times. This chain links TRBV20-1 with TRBJ2-3, with 10 bases fitting TRBD2. The length of the CDR3 is 14 residues. Looked up from germline, CDR1 is DFQATT and CDR2 is SNEGSKA (reference sequence). V lost 0 bases and J lost 4; bases outside the gene matches: 1. The CDR3 DNA reads as TGCAGTGCTAGAGAAGCGGGAGGGGCAGATACGCAGTATTTT. It specifies CSAREAGGADTQYF.

This chain uses TRBV6-4 with TRBJ1-6; no clear D. The CDR3 covers 14 residues. Germline V gene sequence: CDR1 MRHNA, CDR2 SNTAGT. Trimming took off 4 bases at V and 10 bases at J, with 14 bases between the two ends. The CDR3 DNA reads as TGTGCCAGCAGTGCCGAGGCCTTCAGCTCACCCCTCCACTTT. Protein sequence: CASSAEAFSSPLHF.

V gene TRBV7-8 combines with J gene TRBJ2-3, with D possibly matching TRBD2 (5 bases). The CDR3 has 14 residues. V gave up 5 bases and J gave up 8 bases, with 17 bases separating them. CDR1 is SGHVS and CDR2 is FQNEAQ in the germline V gene. CDR3 DNA sequence: TGTGCCAGCAGCAAAGCCGAACTAGGCCGTACGCAGTATTTT. This translates into CASSKAELGRTQYF.

At least ten counts were recorded for this clonotype. In DNA, the CDR3 is TGCGCCAGCAGCTTGGACAGGGAAGCATACGAGCAGTACTTC. It specifies CASSLDREAYEQYF. V is TRBV5-1 and J is TRBJ2-7; a possible D gene is TRBD1 (6 bases). V was trimmed by 0 bases and J by 4 bases, leaving 11 bases between them. The CDR3 totals 14 residues. Germline CDR1 is SGHRS and CDR2 is YFSETQ.

This clonotype was seen more than once but under ten times. This rearrangement joins TRBV12-3 or TRBV12-4 to TRBJ2-3; 12 positions match TRBD2. J lost 5 bases, V lost 6 bases, and 6 bases had no gene match. The length of the CDR3 is 15 residues. The CDR3 sequence is CASSPLTSGRDTQYF. The CDR3, as DNA: TGTGCCAGCAGCCCTCTGACTAGCGGGAGAGATACGCAGTATTTT.

J is TRBJ2-6 and V is TRBV10-3; either TRBD1 or TRBD2 may fit D (5 bases each). Germline values: CDR1 ENHRY, CDR2 SYGVKD. The CDR3 has 19 residues. V was clipped by 1 base and J by 4 bases, with 20 bases between them. The CDR3 sequence is CAISELRKGPAGGANVLTF. DNA of the CDR3: TGTGCCATCAGTGAGTTGAGGAAGGGGCCCGCGGGCGGGGCCAACGTCCTGACTTTC.

CDR3 sequence (DNA): TGTGCCAGCAGCTTAGTCCGGCGGGGGAGAAACTCCTACAATGAGCAGTTCTTC. Translated: CASSLVRRGRNSYNEQFF. The chain couples TRBV11-2 to TRBJ2-1, with TRBD2 identical over 7 bases. This CDR3 comprises 18 residues. The germline V gene has CDR1 SGHAT and CDR2 FQNNGV. V shed 1 base and J 0 bases; nucleotides not matched to a gene: 9.

The table lists this clonotype with many counts. Here the CDR3 reads CASSAQTGTKGELFF. In DNA form, the CDR3 reads TGTGCCAGCAGTGCCCAGACAGGGACAAAGGGGGAGCTGTTTTTT. The J gene is TRBJ2-2, the V gene TRBV12-3 or TRBV12-4; TRBD1 matches 7 bases. This CDR3 has 15 amino acids. Trimming took 5 bases from V and 8 from J; bases not matched to a gene: 11.

This clonotype was recorded a few times. The chain links TRBV5-1 to TRBJ2-5; 11 nucleotides line up with TRBD1. The V segment lost 3 bases and the J segment 1 base; nucleotides outside the gene matches: 5. The CDR3 spans 16 residues. Germline V CDR1 and CDR2: SGHRS, YFSETQ. The CDR3 loop reads CASSSMGQGVQETQYF. CDR3 DNA sequence: TGCGCCAGCAGCTCAATGGGACAGGGGGTCCAAGAGACCCAGTACTTC.

J is TRBJ2-7 and V is TRBV6-1, with 10 bases that match TRBD1. Trimming removed 1 base from V and 3 bases from J; junction bases left unmatched: 3. The CDR3 sequence is 15 residues long. Germline V CDR1 and CDR2: MNHNS, SASEGT. CDR3 coding DNA: TGTGCCAGCAGTGAAGTGGGGACAGGGGTCTACGAGCAGTACTTC. As protein: CASSEVGTGVYEQYF.

This clonotype has more than one count but fewer than ten. The V gene is TRBV5-8, the J gene TRBJ2-1; TRBD2 matches at 9 bases. The CDR3 sequence is 15 residues long. V gave up 4 bases and J gave up 6 bases; unmatched junction bases: 8. Germline V lookup: CDR1 SGHTS, CDR2 YDEGEE. The DNA for the CDR3 is TGTGCCAGCAGCCCCGGGACTAGCCTACCCAATGAGCAGTTCTTC. Protein product: CASSPGTSLPNEQFF.

The CDR3 bases are TGTGCCAGCAGCCAGACATCCGCCGTCGCGCTTAGGGACCGAACGGATGAGCAGTTCTTC. Translating gives CASSQTSAVALRDRTDEQFF. The chain couples TRBV7-8 to TRBJ2-1; D may match TRBD1 or TRBD2 (5 bases each). The CDR3 totals 20 residues. CDR1 is SGHVS, CDR2 FQNEAQ, per germline. V lost 5 bases and J 8 bases, leaving 34 bases between the germline ends.

The chain links TRBV20-1 to TRBJ2-7; D ambiguous. The ends were cut back, 3 bases at V and 3 bases at J, with 3 bases in the middle. This CDR3 contains 10 residues. Germline assignment: CDR1 DFQATT and CDR2 SNEGSKA (reference sequence). Written as DNA, the CDR3 is TGCAGTGCTAGGGGCTACGAGCAGTACTTC. This encodes CSARGYEQYF.